Following are 21 T cell receptor beta chains from one sample sequenced in a study of cytotoxic CD8 clonotypes in ibrutinib-treated CLL. The repertoire was sequenced with immunoSEQ multiplex PCR; TCRdb's copy has only in-frame clones and lacks some. The data contain some 350,000 clones, 60% to 80% of them seen just once; the ten biggest clones take up just under 6.5%. The sequenced sample was PBMCs, obtained after 36 months of ibrutinib treatment. These receptors were collected from a human donor with chronic lymphocytic leukemia.

This clone was detected a few times. This chain links TRBV9 with TRBJ1-5; D not certain. This CDR3 spans 13 amino acids. From germline, CDR1 is SGDLS and CDR2 YYNGEE. Trimming shortened V by 0 bases and J by 7 bases, and 8 bases separated the two germline ends. This CDR3 is CASSVGTVQPQHF. CDR3 sequence (DNA): TGTGCCAGCAGCGTAGGAACGGTGCAGCCCCAGCATTTT.

This clone was detected only a few times. The gene calls are TRBV7-3 and TRBJ2-7, with D tentatively TRBD1 (5 bases). Trimming took off 1 base at V and 0 bases at J, with 16 bases between the two ends. There are 17 residues in the CDR3. Germline CDR1 and CDR2: SGHTA and FQGTGA. The CDR3 protein is CASSLKAVDRFSYEQYF. The CDR3 DNA reads as TGTGCCAGCAGCTTAAAGGCCGTAGACAGATTCTCCTACGAGCAGTACTTC.

The genes are TRBV15 and TRBJ2-5; 8 bases align to TRBD2. V lost 1 base to trimming and J lost 4 bases; unmatched junction nucleotides: 2. Germline values: CDR1 LNHNV, CDR2 YYDKDF (reference sequence). The CDR3 length is 14 residues. Here the CDR3 reads CATSRGREGETQYF. The CDR3 DNA reads as TGTGCCACCAGCAGAGGACGGGAGGGAGAGACCCAGTACTTC.

At least ten counts were recorded for this clone. The same CDR3 also results from other DNA sequences found in this sample. The V call is TRBV5-1, the J call TRBJ2-7, with unresolved D. This CDR3 comprises 13 residues. Germline V gene lookup returns CDR1 SGHRS and CDR2 YFSETQ. Trimming shortened V by 0 bases and J by 2 bases, and 6 bases separated the two germline ends. This chain's CDR3 is CASSLGPPYEQYF. The CDR3 DNA is TGCGCCAGCAGCTTGGGCCCCCCCTACGAGCAGTACTTC.

This chain links TRBV27 with TRBJ2-1, with TRBD2 matching 12 bases. The CDR3 is 16 residues long. Per germline, CDR1 MNHEY and CDR2 SMNVEV (reference sequence). J was trimmed by 5 bases and V by 4 bases; bases with no gene match: 6. The CDR3 DNA reads TGTGCCAGCAGTTCTCGGACTAGCGGGACCAACAATGAGCAGTTCTTC. Encoded protein: CASSSRTSGTNNEQFF.

This chain connects TRBV2 to TRBJ2-3, with a tentative D call TRBD1 (6 bases). Germline CDR1 and CDR2: SNHLY and FYNNEI. The CDR3 consists of 14 residues. With 7 bases removed from V and 3 bases from J, the gap between germline ends came to 14 bases. In DNA form, the CDR3 reads TGTGCCAGCAAGTACAGGGAGTCGACAGATACGCAGTATTTT. Translating it yields CASKYRESTDTQYF.

This clone was observed once. The chain joins TRBV9 to TRBJ1-4; D unclear. The CDR3 has 14 amino acids. Deletions cut 0 bases from V and 4 bases from J, with 7 bases between. Germline CDR1 and CDR2: SGDLS and YYNGEE. CDR3 DNA: TGTGCCAGCAGCGTAGGGGCCTATAATGAAAAACTGTTTTTT. Its protein product is CASSVGAYNEKLFF.

This sequence joins TRBV5-6 and TRBJ2-7, with D possibly matching TRBD2 (5 bases). Germline V gene lookup returns CDR1 SGHDT and CDR2 YYEEEE. V lost 3 bases, J lost 2 bases, and 9 bases lay in between. The CDR3 runs to 13 residues. The CDR3 reads CASSSGITYEQYF. CDR3 sequence (DNA): TGTGCCAGCAGCTCCGGGATTACCTACGAGCAGTACTTC. The full variable domain, its missing parts supplied by reference TRBV5-6 and TRBJ2-7, is DAGVTQSPTHLIKTRGQQVTLRCSPKSGHDTVSWYQQALGQGPQFIFQYYEEEERQRGNFPDRFSGHQFPNYSSELNVNALLLGDSALYLCASSSGITYEQYFGPGTRLTVT.

The chain employs TRBV7-2 and TRBJ2-3; tentative D call: TRBD2 (6 bases). CDR3 length: 13 residues. CDR1 SGHTA and CDR2 FQGNSA come from the germline V gene. Trimming took 5 bases from V and 9 from J, leaving 15 bases between them. The CDR3 bases are TGTGCCAGCAGCCAAAGACTAGTTTTGACGCAGTATTTT. Its translation is CASSQRLVLTQYF.

The chain couples TRBV29-1 to TRBJ1-1; TRBD1 aligns across 10 bases. Trimming removed 0 bases from V and 5 bases from J; junction bases left unmatched: 12. The V gene's germline CDR1 is SQVTM and CDR2 ANQGSEA. This CDR3 is 17 amino acids long. CDR3 loop: CSVEEWRQGARGTEAFF. The DNA for the CDR3 is TGCAGCGTTGAAGAGTGGCGACAGGGGGCTCGGGGGACTGAAGCTTTCTTT. The full variable domain, its missing parts supplied by reference TRBV29-1 and TRBJ1-1, is SAVISQKPSRDICQRGTSLTIQCQVDSQVTMMFWYRQQPGQSLTLIATANQGSEATYESGFVIDKFPISRPNLTFSTLTVSNMSPEDSSIYLCSVEEWRQGARGTEAFFGQGTRLTVV.

V usage is TRBV15 and J usage is TRBJ2-7, with a tentative D call TRBD2 (5 bases). Germline CDR1 LNHNV, CDR2 YYDKDF (reference sequence). V lost 1 base, J lost 3 bases, and 16 bases lay in between. CDR3 size: 16 residues. CDR3 sequence (DNA): TGTGCCACCAGCAGAGTCGTGGAGAGGGTAGACTACGAGCAGTACTTC. Translation gives CATSRVVERVDYEQYF.

V and J are TRBV2 and TRBJ2-6; 9 bases are a match to TRBD2. Germline CDR1 reads SNHLY; CDR2 reads FYNNEI. Trimming removed 6 bases from V and 0 bases from J; junction bases left unmatched: 6. CDR3 size: 17 residues. CDR3 loop: CASRTTSGPSGANVLTF. The CDR3 nucleotides read TGTGCCAGCAGGACGACTAGCGGACCCTCTGGGGCCAACGTCCTGACTTTC.

This clone is a singleton in its sample. In DNA form, the CDR3 reads TGTGCCAGCAGACCAGAGACAGGGACCGGGGAGCTGTTTTTT. It encodes CASRPETGTGELFF. The chain uses TRBV13 and TRBJ2-2; 7 nucleotides line up with TRBD1. Germline trimming cut 6 bases from V and 5 bases from J; bases unmatched to any gene: 6. Germline CDR1 PRHDT, CDR2 FYEKMQ (reference sequence). The CDR3 is made up of 14 amino acids.

The J gene is TRBJ2-2, the V gene TRBV11-2; D unclear. The CDR3 is 12 residues long. V shed 2 bases and J shed 9 bases, with 7 bases lying between them. Germline loops: CDR1 SGHAT, CDR2 FQNNGV. The CDR3 DNA follows: TGTGCCAGCAGCTTATACGTACGGGAGCTGTTTTTT. Translated: CASSLYVRELFF.

The rearrangement uses TRBV29-1 and TRBJ2-4; maybe TRBD1 (5 bases). Germline V gene sequence: CDR1 SQVTM, CDR2 ANQGSEA. Trimming removed 6 bases from V and 8 bases from J, with 14 bases in between. This CDR3 has 12 residues. The CDR3 nucleotides read TGCAGCGTCCCTCTCCTAGGGGACATTCAGTACTTC. Its protein is CSVPLLGDIQYF.

The chain joins TRBV29-1 to TRBJ2-3; the match to TRBD2 covers 8 bases. The germline V gene has CDR1 SQVTM and CDR2 ANQGSEA. With V trimmed by 4 bases and J by 3 bases, 6 bases remained unmatched. CDR3 size: 14 residues. The CDR3 DNA is TGCAGCGTTGCTTTTAGCGGGATTACAGATACGCAGTATTTT. Amino acid sequence: CSVAFSGITDTQYF.

V is TRBV28 and J is TRBJ1-4; D possibly corresponds to TRBD1 (6 bases). Per the germline V gene, CDR1 is MDHEN and CDR2 is SYDVKM. The CDR3 consists of 17 residues. Trimming removed 2 bases at V and 1 base at J, with 14 bases between. This CDR3 reads CASSLTTGPGTNEKLFF. The CDR3 DNA follows: TGTGCCAGCAGTTTAACCACAGGGCCTGGAACTAATGAAAAACTGTTTTTT. Together with reference TRBV28 and TRBJ1-4, the CDR3 gives the full variable domain: DVKVTQSSRYLVKRTGEKVFLECVQDMDHENMFWYRQDPGLGLRLIYFSYDVKMKEKGDIPEGYSVSREKKERFSLILESASTNQTSMYLCASSLTTGPGTNEKLFFGSGTQLSVL.

The chain is built from TRBV28 and TRBJ2-4; D is perhaps TRBD1 (5 bases). Germline V gene data show CDR1 as MDHEN and CDR2 as SYDVKM. With 6 bases removed from V and 3 bases from J, the gap between germline ends came to 9 bases. The CDR3 covers 13 residues. The CDR3 reads CASSPGYKNIQYF. Written as DNA, the CDR3 is TGTGCCAGCAGCCCAGGGTACAAAAACATTCAGTACTTC.

The chain recombines TRBV7-9 with TRBJ2-1; the D call may be TRBD1 or TRBD2 (5 bases each). The CDR3 covers 15 residues. V was shortened by 0 bases and J by 13 bases, with 19 bases between the two germline ends. CDR1 and CDR2 from the germline V gene are SEHNR and FQNEAQ (reference sequence). CDR3 amino acids: CASSLAQVGQRDQFF. CDR3 nucleotides: TGTGCCAGCAGCTTAGCGCAGGTGGGGCAGAGGGACCAGTTCTTC.

This sequence joins TRBV5-6 and TRBJ1-6; TRBD1 might be the D (5 bases). Trimming took 2 bases from V and 5 from J, leaving 14 bases between them. Per the germline V gene, CDR1 is SGHDT and CDR2 is YYEEEE. This CDR3 contains 16 residues. The CDR3 DNA follows: TGTGCCAGCAGCTTTGTGGGGCGAGGAGATAATTCACCCCTCCACTTT. Amino acid sequence: CASSFVGRGDNSPLHF.

This chain connects TRBV6-1 to TRBJ2-3, with D tentatively TRBD2 (6 bases). CDR1 and CDR2 from the germline V gene are MNHNS and SASEGT. V gave up 6 bases and J gave up 10 bases, with 11 bases separating them. This CDR3 contains 11 residues. CDR3 sequence: CASSQRGSQYF. As DNA, the CDR3 is TGTGCCAGCAGCCAACGGGGGTCGCAGTATTTT.